This record concerns one T cell receptor beta chain sequence. This clone appeared a single time. Its specific antigen is unknown. It has no much larger one-base neighbor in the sample; base qualities were not kept. This specimen belongs to a study of control samples from healthy donors and cancer patients (TCRdb year 2020). The method was the immunoSEQ multiplex PCR assay. The clones in this table, taken by TCRdb from immuneACCESS, are in-frame only. Not every clone is retained; where verified, under half of the shortfall comes from an unresolved V gene, and the cause of the rest is unknown. The table for this sample lists roughly 100,000 clones; around 88% of them were counted only once. The top ten hold approximately 20% of the sample. Sequencing was carried out using PBMCs. This clonotype originated in a man aged 55-75 years with lung cancer.

The DNA sequence is as follows: TGTGCCACCCAAACCGGACAGGGCTCACCCCTCCACTTT. Its protein product is CATQTGQGSPLHF. This chain joins TRBV24-1 to TRBJ1-6, with 8 bases in between that match TRBD1. V loses 9 bases at its end and J loses 10 bases; junction bases beyond the gene matches: 7. The CDR3 runs 13 amino acids, cysteine and phenylalanine included. The sequence is cut down to CDR3 DNA, 39 bases in frame from base 1. The CDR1 and CDR2 encoded by the germline V gene are KGHDR and SFDVKD.